This T cell receptor (beta chain) was profiled in a study of cytomegalovirus exposure and HLA in healthy donors. Study-wide results and caveats: Later on, a genetic analysis was performed. It linked a missense variant in DCLRE1C with V- and J-gene trimming of TCR beta. Links to common viral pathogens appeared, in a later analysis, for several of the most significant clusters.

A word on this clone: The antigen is undetermined.

Germline CDR1 reads KGHSH; CDR2 reads LQKENI. The CDR3 spans 17 residues. The ends lost 1 base at V and 2 bases at J; junction bases unmatched: 6. This PCR relied on a set of 60 Vbeta primers and 13 Jbeta primers. The assay was immunoSEQ multiplex PCR, and TCRdb's table has in-frame clones only and misses some. The sample has 65,000 to 100,000 clones; approximately 71% are singletons. What was sequenced was PBMCs. This chain links TRBV18 with TRBJ1-4; 8 nucleotides align to TRBD1. The clonotype comes from a man aged 40-50 years in good health and CMV-seronegative. The CDR3 bases are TGTGCCAGCTCACCACGGGGCAGGGGGCCGACTAATGAAAAACTGTTTTTT. Translating it yields CASSPRGRGPTNEKLFF.